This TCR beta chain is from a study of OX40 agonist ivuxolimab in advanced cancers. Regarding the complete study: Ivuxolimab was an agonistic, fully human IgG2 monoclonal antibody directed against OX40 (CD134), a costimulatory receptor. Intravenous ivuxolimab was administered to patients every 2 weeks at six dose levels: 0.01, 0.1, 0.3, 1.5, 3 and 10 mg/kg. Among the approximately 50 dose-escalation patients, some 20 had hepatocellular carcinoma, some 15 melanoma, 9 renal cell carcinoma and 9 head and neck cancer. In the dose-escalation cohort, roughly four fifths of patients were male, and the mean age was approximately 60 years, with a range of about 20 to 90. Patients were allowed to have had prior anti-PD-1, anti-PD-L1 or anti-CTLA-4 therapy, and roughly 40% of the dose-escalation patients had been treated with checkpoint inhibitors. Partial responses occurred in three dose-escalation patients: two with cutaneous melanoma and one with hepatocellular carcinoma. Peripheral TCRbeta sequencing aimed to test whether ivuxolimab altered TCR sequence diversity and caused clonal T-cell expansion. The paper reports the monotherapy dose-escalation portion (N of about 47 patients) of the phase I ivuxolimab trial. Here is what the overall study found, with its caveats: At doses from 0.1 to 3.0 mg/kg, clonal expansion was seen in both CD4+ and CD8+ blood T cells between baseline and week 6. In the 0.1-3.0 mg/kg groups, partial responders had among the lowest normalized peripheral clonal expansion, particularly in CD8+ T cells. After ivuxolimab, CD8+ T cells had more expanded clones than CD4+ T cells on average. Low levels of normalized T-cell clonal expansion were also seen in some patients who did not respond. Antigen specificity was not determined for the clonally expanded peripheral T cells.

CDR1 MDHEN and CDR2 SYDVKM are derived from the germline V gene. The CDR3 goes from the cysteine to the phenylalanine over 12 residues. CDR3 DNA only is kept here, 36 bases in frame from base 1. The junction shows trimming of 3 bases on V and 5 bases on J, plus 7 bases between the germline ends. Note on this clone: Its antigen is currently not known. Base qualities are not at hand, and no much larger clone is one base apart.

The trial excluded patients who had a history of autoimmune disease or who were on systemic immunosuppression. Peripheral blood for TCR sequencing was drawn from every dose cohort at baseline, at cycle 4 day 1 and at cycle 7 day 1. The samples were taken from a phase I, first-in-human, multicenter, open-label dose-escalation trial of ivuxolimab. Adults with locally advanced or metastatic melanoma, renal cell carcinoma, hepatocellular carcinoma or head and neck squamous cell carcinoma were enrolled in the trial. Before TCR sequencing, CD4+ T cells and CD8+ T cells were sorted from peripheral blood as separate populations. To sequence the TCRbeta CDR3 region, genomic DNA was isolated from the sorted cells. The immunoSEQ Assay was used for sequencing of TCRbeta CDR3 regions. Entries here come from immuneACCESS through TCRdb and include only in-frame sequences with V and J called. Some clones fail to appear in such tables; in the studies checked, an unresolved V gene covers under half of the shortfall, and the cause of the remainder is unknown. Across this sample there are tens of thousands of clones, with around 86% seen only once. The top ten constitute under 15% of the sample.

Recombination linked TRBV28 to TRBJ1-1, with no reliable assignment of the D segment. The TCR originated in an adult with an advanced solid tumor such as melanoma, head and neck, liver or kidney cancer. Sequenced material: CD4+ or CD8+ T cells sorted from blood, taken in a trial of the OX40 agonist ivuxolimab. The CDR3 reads CASSFGATEAFF. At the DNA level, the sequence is TGTGCCAGCAGTTTTGGAGCTACTGAAGCTTTCTTT.